Detailed here is one TCR beta chain. This clonotype was seen ten or more times. This clone's antigen is unknown. Per-base quality was not reported, and no clone a single base away is much larger than it. The data originate from a study of CD8+CD57+ T cells in acquired aplastic anemia (dated by TCRdb to 2016 to 2019). About the study as a whole: Extracted DNA from sorted CD4+ and CD8+ cells averaged approximately 3 ug, ranging from roughly 0.2 to 30 ug. CD8+CD57+ expansion was defined as frequency above the mean frequency observed in healthy subjects.

Patients chosen for sequencing had shown expansion of CD8+CD57+ cells by flow cytometry. Severe acquired aplastic anemia was diagnosed in all patients according to International Study of Aplastic Anemia and Agranulocytosis and Camitta criteria. No patient had received any therapy when blood was sampled. In the study, sorted CD4+ and CD8+ blood T cells from patients with severe aplastic anemia and from healthy subjects underwent deep sequencing of TCR repertoires. In the USA, patient enrollment took place under clinicaltrials.gov protocols 00001620, 01623167, 00001397, 00071045, 00081523 and 00961064. Ficoll-Paque density gradient centrifugation was used to isolate peripheral blood mononuclear cells. Before DNA was extracted, CD4+ and CD8+ T cells were sorted using either FACS or magnetic beads. The germline V gene (reference sequence) sets CDR1 to DFQATT and CDR2 to SNEGSKA. Spanning cysteine to phenylalanine, the CDR3 consists of 12 amino acids. Only CDR3 DNA is held: 36 bases, read in frame from base 1. The V end loses 6 bases and the J end loses 7 bases, and a stretch of 15 bases separates them.

Profiling of TCR beta VDJ combinations and CDR3 sequences used genomic DNA as the template. TCR repertoire sequencing was run on an Illumina HiSeq 2000. The original pipeline was this. TRBV/TRBJ rearrangement plots, CDR3 size and DJ length profiles, and Simpson's diversity index were used to evaluate the repertoires. The most abundant DNA sequence in the deep sequencing data was taken as the immunodominant clone. CDR3 amino acid sequences were checked for sharing between subjects and were compared against published repertoires and the VDJdb database. The public sequencing data were trimmed at Q25 with fastp and processed into clonotypes with MiXCR by TCRdb, which kept only in-frame beta chains. Rows with one shared CDR3 protein collapse into an entry with the most common genes and DNA. Here the V and J calls rest on TCRdb's processing, not on the authors' analysis. This sample gives under 200,000 distinct CDR3 sequences in total; 48% of them show up just once. The biggest ten clones account for about 31% of the sample.

Overall study outcomes, separate from this receptor: Twenty-nine CD8+ CDR3 sequences were shared between patients and controls but appeared highly expressed in patients and within their immunodominant clones. No significant difference in CD8+ Simpson's diversity was found between patients and healthy controls (P=0.060).

This receptor was identified in a human donor with aplastic anemia. The sequence links TRBV20-1 to TRBJ1-2, with the D gene not confidently named. Sequencing was performed on sorted CD4+, CD8+, or CD8+CD57+ T cells (not recorded which) from PBMCs. The CDR3 sequence is CSAKDPSFGYTF. The bases are TGCAGTGCAAAAGACCCCTCCTTTGGCTACACCTTC.